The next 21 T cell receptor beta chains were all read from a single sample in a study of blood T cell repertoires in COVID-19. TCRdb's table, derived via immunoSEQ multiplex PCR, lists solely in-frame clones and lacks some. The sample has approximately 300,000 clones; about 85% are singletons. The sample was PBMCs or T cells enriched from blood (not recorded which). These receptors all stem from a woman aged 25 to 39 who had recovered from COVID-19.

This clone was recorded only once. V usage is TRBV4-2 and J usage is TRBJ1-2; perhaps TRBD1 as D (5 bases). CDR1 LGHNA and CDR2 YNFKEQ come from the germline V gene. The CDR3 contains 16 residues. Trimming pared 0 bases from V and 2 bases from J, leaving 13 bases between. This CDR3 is CASSQDRGRANYGYTF. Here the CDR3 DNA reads TGTGCCAGCAGCCAAGATAGGGGAAGGGCAAACTATGGCTACACCTTC.

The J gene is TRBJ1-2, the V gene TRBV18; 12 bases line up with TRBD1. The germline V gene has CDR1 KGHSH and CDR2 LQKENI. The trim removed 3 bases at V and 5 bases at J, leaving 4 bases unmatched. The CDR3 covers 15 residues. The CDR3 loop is CASSPGTGGGYGYTF. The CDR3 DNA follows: TGTGCCAGCTCACCGGGGACAGGGGGCGGTTATGGCTACACCTTC.

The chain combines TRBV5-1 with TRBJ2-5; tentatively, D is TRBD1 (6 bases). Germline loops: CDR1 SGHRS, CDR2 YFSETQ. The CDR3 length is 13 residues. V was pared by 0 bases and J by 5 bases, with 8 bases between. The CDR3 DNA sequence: TGCGCCAGCAGCTTGGGCAGGGGTGAGACCCAGTACTTC. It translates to CASSLGRGETQYF.

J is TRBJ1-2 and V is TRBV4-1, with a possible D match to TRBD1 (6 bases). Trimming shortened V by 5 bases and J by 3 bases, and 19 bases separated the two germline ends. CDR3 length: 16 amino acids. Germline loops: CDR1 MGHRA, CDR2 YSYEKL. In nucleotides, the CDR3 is TGCGCCAGCAGCAAGGAGGGGGGGCCTACTGACTATGGCTACACCTTC. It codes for CASSKEGGPTDYGYTF.

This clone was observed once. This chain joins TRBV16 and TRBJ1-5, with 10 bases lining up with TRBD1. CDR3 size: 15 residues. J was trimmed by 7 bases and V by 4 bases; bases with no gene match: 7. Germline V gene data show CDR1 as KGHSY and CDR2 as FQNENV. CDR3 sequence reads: CASSPRTGGGQPQHF. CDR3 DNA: TGTGCCAGCAGCCCGCGGACAGGGGGAGGCCAGCCCCAGCATTTT.

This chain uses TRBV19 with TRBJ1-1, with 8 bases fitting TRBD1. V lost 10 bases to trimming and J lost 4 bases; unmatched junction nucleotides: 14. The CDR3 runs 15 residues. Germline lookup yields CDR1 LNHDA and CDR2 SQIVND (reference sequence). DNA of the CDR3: TGTGCCACCCGTGACAGGGGAGATCTGAGCACTGAAGCTTTCTTT. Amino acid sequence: CATRDRGDLSTEAFF.

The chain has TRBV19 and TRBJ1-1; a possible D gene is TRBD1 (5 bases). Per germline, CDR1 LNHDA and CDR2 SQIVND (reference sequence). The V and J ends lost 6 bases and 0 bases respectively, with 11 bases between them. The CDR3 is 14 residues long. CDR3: CASRVGPLNTEAFF. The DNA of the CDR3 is TGTGCCAGTAGGGTGGGGCCCTTGAACACTGAAGCTTTCTTT.

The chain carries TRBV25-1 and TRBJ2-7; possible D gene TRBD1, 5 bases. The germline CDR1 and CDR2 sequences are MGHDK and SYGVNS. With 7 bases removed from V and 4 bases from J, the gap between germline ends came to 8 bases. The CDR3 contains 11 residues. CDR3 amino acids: CASTPGYEQYF. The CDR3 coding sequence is TGTGCCAGCACGCCAGGGTACGAGCAGTACTTC.

The CDR3 DNA is TGTGCCAGTAGTCGTGGGACAGATACTCTTGGCTACACCTTC. This gives the protein CASSRGTDTLGYTF. The J gene is TRBJ1-2, the V gene TRBV19; 7 positions match TRBD1. The CDR3 spans 14 residues. J was trimmed by 7 bases and V by 5 bases; bases with no gene match: 10. Germline V gene sequence: CDR1 LNHDA, CDR2 SQIVND (reference sequence).

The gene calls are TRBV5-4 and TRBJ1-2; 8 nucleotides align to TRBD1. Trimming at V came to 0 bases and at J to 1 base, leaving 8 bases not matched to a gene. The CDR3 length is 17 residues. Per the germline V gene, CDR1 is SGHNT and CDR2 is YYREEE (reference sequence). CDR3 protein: CASSLAGQVGSNYGYTF. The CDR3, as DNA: TGTGCCAGCAGCTTGGCGGGACAGGTCGGAAGTAACTATGGCTACACCTTC. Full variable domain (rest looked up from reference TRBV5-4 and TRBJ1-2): ETGVTQSPTHLIKTRGQQVTLRCSSQSGHNTVSWYQQALGQGPQFIFQYYREEENGRGNFPPRFSGLQFPNYSSELNVNALELDDSALYLCASSLAGQVGSNYGYTFGSGTRLTVV.

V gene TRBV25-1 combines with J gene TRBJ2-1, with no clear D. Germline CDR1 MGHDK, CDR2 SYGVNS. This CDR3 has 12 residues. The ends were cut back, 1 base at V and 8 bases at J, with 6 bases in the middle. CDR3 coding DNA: TGTGCCAGCAGTGAATGGCTAGATGAGCAGTTCTTC. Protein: CASSEWLDEQFF. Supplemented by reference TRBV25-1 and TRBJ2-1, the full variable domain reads EADIYQTPRYLVIGTGKKITLECSQTMGHDKMYWYQQDPGMELHLIHYSYGVNSTEKGDLSSESTVSRIRTEHFPLTLESARPSHTSQYLCASSEWLDEQFFGPGTRLTVL.

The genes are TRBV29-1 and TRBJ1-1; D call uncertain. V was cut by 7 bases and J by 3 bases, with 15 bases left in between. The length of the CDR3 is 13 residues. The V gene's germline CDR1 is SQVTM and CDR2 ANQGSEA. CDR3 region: CSAGRSGDTEAFF. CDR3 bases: TGCAGCGCAGGTCGGAGCGGGGACACTGAAGCTTTCTTT.

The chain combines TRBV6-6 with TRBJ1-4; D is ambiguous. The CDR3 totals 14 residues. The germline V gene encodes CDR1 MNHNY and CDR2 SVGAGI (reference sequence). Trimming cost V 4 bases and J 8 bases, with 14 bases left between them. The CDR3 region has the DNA TGTGCCAGCAGTTCTCGGGCCTCGGGGGAAAAACTGTTTTTT. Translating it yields CASSSRASGEKLFF.

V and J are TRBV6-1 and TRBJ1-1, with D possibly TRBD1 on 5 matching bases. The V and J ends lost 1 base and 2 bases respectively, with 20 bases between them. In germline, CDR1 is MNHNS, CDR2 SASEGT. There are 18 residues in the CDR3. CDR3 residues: CASSEVQPWRGDNTEAFF. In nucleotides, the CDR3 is TGTGCCAGCAGTGAAGTGCAGCCGTGGAGGGGTGATAACACTGAAGCTTTCTTT.

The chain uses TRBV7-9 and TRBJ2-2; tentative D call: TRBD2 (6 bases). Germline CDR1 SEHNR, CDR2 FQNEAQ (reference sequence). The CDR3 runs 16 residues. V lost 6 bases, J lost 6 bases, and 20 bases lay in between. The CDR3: CASRHPGKGGAGELFF. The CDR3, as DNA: TGTGCCAGCAGGCATCCCGGAAAAGGAGGGGCCGGGGAGCTGTTTTTT.

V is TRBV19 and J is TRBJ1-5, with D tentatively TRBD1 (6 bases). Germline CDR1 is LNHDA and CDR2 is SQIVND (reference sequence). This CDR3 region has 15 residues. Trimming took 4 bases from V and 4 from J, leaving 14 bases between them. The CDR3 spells CASSTRMGQNQPQHF. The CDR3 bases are TGTGCCAGTAGTACGCGAATGGGACAAAATCAGCCCCAGCATTTT.

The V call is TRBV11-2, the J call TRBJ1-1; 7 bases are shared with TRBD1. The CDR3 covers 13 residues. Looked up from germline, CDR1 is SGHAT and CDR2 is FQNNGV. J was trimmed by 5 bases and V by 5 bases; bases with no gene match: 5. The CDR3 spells CASSTRGRTEAFF. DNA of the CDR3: TGTGCCAGCAGCACCAGGGGGAGAACTGAAGCTTTCTTT.

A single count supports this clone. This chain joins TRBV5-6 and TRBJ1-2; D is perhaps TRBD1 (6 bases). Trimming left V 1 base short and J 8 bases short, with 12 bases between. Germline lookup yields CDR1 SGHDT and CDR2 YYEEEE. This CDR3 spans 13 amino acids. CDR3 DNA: TGTGCCAGCAGCTTGAGCCCTCAGGGGGGCTACACCTTC. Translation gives CASSLSPQGGYTF.

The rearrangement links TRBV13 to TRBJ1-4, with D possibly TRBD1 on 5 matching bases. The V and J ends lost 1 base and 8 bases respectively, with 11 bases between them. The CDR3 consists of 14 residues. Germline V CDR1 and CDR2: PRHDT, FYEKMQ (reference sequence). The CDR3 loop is CASSLAGRGEKLFF. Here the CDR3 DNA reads TGTGCCAGCAGCTTAGCAGGGAGGGGAGAAAAACTGTTTTTT.

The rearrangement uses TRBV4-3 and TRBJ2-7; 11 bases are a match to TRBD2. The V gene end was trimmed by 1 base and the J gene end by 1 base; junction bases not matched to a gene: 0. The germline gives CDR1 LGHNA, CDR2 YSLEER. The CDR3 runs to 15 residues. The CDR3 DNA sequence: TGCGCCAGCAGCCAAGGACTAGCGGGGTCCTACGAGCAGTACTTC. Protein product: CASSQGLAGSYEQYF.

In DNA form, the CDR3 reads TGTGCCAGCAGAGACGACAGGAACTCCTACGAGCAGTACTTC. Translating gives CASRDDRNSYEQYF. The chain combines TRBV3-1 (or the pseudogene TRBV3-2) with TRBJ2-7; weak D call: TRBD1 (6 bases). Germline V gives CDR1 LGHDT, CDR2 YNNKEL (reference sequence). The CDR3 is 14 amino acids. V lost 6 bases and J lost 0, with 12 bases in between.